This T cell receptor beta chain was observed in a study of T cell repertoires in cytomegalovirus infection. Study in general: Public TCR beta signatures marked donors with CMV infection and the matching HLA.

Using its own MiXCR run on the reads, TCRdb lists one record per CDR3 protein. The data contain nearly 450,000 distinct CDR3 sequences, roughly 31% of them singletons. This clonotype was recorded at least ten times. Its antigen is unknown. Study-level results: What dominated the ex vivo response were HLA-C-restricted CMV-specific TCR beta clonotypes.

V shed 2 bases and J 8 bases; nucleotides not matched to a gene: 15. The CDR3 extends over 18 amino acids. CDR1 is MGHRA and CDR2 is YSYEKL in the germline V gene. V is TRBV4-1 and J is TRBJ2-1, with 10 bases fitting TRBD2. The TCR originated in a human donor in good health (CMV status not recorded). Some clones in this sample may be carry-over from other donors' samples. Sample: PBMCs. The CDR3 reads CASSQSPSGGPSVDEQFF. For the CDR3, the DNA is TGCGCCAGCAGCCAATCCCCTAGCGGGGGTCCCAGTGTCGATGAGCAGTTCTTC.